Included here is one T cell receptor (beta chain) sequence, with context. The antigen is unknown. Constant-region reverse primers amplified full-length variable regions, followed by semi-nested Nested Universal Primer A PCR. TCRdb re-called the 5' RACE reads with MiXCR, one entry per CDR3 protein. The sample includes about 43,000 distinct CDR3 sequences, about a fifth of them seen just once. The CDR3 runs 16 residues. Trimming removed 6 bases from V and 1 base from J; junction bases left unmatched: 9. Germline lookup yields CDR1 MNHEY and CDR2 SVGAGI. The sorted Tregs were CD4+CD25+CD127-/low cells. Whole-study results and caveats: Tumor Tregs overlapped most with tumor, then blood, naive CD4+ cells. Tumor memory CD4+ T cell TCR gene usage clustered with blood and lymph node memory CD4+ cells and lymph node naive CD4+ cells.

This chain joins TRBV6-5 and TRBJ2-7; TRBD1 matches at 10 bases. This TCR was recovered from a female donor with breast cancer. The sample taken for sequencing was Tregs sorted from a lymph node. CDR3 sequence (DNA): TGTGCCAGCAGCCAGAGGACAGGGGGGATGTCCTACGAGCAGTACTTC. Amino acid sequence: CASSQRTGGMSYEQYF.